Listed below are T cell receptor beta chains from one sample, sequenced in a study of molecular identifiers for immune sequencing clone quantification. TCRdb re-called the PCR reads through MiXCR, storing one row per CDR3 protein. The data show about 640,000 distinct CDR3 sequences, 15% to 20% seen once. Sequencing used naive CD8+ T cells from blood, with Jurkat cell RNA spiked in. The origin of the receptors is a human donor in good health. Some libraries in this study had Jurkat cell RNA spiked in. Each CDR3 is given with its conserved first and last residue. Each record gives: J gene, V gene, clone size, D gene, CDR3 DNA, CDR3 protein. A D gene is named only where the DNA matches it firmly. A row's size may be missing; if present it is once, few, many or a size class.

TRBJ1-6	TRBV27	few	TRBD1	TGTGCCAGCAGTTTAACCGGACAGGGGCCTAATTCACCCCTCCACTTT	CASSLTGQGPNSPLHF
TRBJ2-5	TRBV21-1	many	.	TGTGCCAGCAGCAATGCCACGGGACCGTCCACGGTGGCCCAGTACTTC	CASSNATGPSTVAQYF
TRBJ1-6	TRBV4-3	few	.	TGCGCCAGCAGCCAAGGGGGGGGGGCAGGATCACCCCTCCACTTT	CASSQGGGAGSPLHF
TRBJ1-1	TRBV5-5	.	.	TGTGCCAGCAGCTTGTGGGGGGAAGCTGAAGCTTTCTTT	CASSLWGEAEAFF
TRBJ2-1	TRBV27	.	.	TGTGCCAGCAAGTACGGACAAGGGGGCAATGAGCAGTTCTTC	CASKYGQGGNEQFF
TRBJ1-4	TRBV7-9	.	.	TGTGTCAGCAGCCCCGGAACAGGCTATGGTGAAAAACTGTTTTTT	CVSSPGTGYGEKLFF
TRBJ2-1	TRBV11-2	many	.	TGTGCCAGCAGCTTAGTCAAGGGGAGTTCGGGCGGGACCTCCTACAATGAGCAGTTCTTC	CASSLVKGSSGGTSYNEQFF
TRBJ1-5	TRBV5-3	.	.	TGTGCCAGAAGCTTTCCACAGGGCAATCAGCCCCAGCATTTT	CARSFPQGNQPQHF
TRBJ1-2	TRBV4-3	many	.	TGCGCCAGCAGCCAAGATCTCCAGGGCGGAGGCTACACCTTC	CASSQDLQGGGYTF
TRBJ1-5	TRBV2	few	.	TGTGCCAGCAGTGGTAGGGAGTTGGGAATTAATCAGCCCCAGCATTTT	CASSGRELGINQPQHF
TRBJ2-1	TRBV12-3/TRBV12-4	many	.	TGTGCCAGCAGTCCCCCCTCTAGAAATGAGCAGTTCTTC	CASSPPSRNEQFF
TRBJ2-3	TRBV27	few	TRBD2	TGTGCCAGCAGTTTTATAGCGGGAGTAAGCACAGATACGCAGTATTTT	CASSFIAGVSTDTQYF
TRBJ2-3	TRBV7-9	many	TRBD2	TGTGCCAGCGGAGAAGCGGGAGGGCCCGGGTCAGATACGCAGTATTTT	CASGEAGGPGSDTQYF
TRBJ2-7	TRBV28	many	.	TGTGCCAGCAGTTTCGTCCACCGTATCTACGAGCAGTACTTC	CASSFVHRIYEQYF
TRBJ1-2	TRBV3-1	many	TRBD1	TGTGCCAGCAGCCAAGATGACAGGGTTAACTATGGCTACACCTTC	CASSQDDRVNYGYTF
TRBJ1-6	TRBV12-3/TRBV12-4	few	.	TGTGCCAGCAGCCTGGGGGGGAGTAATTCACCCCTCCACTTT	CASSLGGSNSPLHF
TRBJ2-7	TRBV4-1	many	.	TGCGCCAGCAGCCATACAGGGAGGACCTACGAGCAGTACTTC	CASSHTGRTYEQYF
TRBJ2-1	TRBV20-1	once	TRBD1	TGCAGTACAGAAGGGGACAGTTGGAATACCAATGAGCAGTTCTTC	CSTEGDSWNTNEQFF
TRBJ2-3	TRBV4-3	many	TRBD2	TGCGCCAGCAGCCAAGCCACGGGGGGTACAGATACGCAGTATTTT	CASSQATGGTDTQYF
TRBJ2-5	TRBV12-3/TRBV12-4	.	.	TGTGCCAGCAAAGCGCGGAACGTAGAGACCCAGTACTTC	CASKARNVETQYF
TRBJ2-2	TRBV5-3	.	TRBD2	TGTGCCAGCGCCGGACTAGTGTCTAACGGGGAGCTGTTTTTT	CASAGLVSNGELFF
TRBJ1-1	TRBV4-3	many	.	TGCGCCAGCAGCCAGGCAGGGGTGGCTGAAGCTTTCTTT	CASSQAGVAEAFF
TRBJ1-1	TRBV30	many	TRBD1	TGTGCCTGGAGTAGGGACAGTCTATACGAAGCTTTCTTT	CAWSRDSLYEAFF
TRBJ1-4	TRBV6-6	many	.	TGTGCCAGCAGTAACTCCCCGGAAAAACTGTTTTTT	CASSNSPEKLFF
TRBJ2-5	TRBV7-9	.	.	TGTGCCAGCAGTTCCCAGTGGGAGGAGACCCAGTACTTC	CASSSQWEETQYF
TRBJ2-1	TRBV5-1	many	TRBD2	TGCGCCAGCAGGGCTAGCGGGACACCCTATGAGCAGTTCTTC	CASRASGTPYEQFF
TRBJ2-2	TRBV20-1	many	.	TGCAGTGCCTGGGACAACGCGAACACCGGGGAGCTGTTTTTT	CSAWDNANTGELFF
TRBJ2-3	TRBV6-1	many	.	TGTGCCAGCAGTGAAGCGGGGGCGTACACAGATACGCAGTATTTT	CASSEAGAYTDTQYF
TRBJ2-1	TRBV12-3/TRBV12-4	few	TRBD1	TGTGCCAGCAGCCGAACGACAGGGGTCAATGAGCAGTTCTTC	CASSRTTGVNEQFF
TRBJ1-5	TRBV2	many	.	TGTGCCAGCAGTGAAGAGGCCAGCCCCATAGGGCAGCCCCAGCATTTT	CASSEEASPIGQPQHF
TRBJ2-3	TRBV28	many	.	TGTGCCAGCAGTTTGGGGGGCAGTTCCTACACAGATACGCAGTATTTT	CASSLGGSSYTDTQYF
TRBJ2-2	TRBV2	.	TRBD1	TGTGCCAGCAGTTCTTCCGGGACAGCGAACACCGGGGAGCTGTTTTTT	CASSSSGTANTGELFF
TRBJ1-1	TRBV10-3	few	.	TGTGCCGTCAGACCCGAGGGGGGCAGTGAAGCTTTCTTT	CAVRPEGGSEAFF
TRBJ2-1	TRBV27	.	TRBD2	TGTGCCAGCAGTCCTCTAGCGGGGGGGTCTCACAATGAGCAGTTCTTC	CASSPLAGGSHNEQFF
TRBJ2-7	TRBV20-1	few	.	TGCAGTGCTACCAGGGGGGTCTCCTACGAGCAGTACTTC	CSATRGVSYEQYF
TRBJ2-7	TRBV10-3	many	.	TGTGCCATCAGTGAGTCGACGGGTGCCTACGAGCAGTACTTC	CAISESTGAYEQYF
TRBJ2-1	TRBV10-3	.	.	TGTGCCATCAGTGACTTCTTCGGCGGCAATGAGCAGTTCTTC	CAISDFFGGNEQFF
TRBJ2-7	TRBV9	many	.	TGTGCCAGCAGCCGTACAGGGACGAGCTCCTACGAGCAGTACTTC	CASSRTGTSSYEQYF
TRBJ2-3	TRBV4-1	many	TRBD2	TGCGCCAGCAGCCCCCGGACTAGAGAGGGCACAGATACGCAGTATTTT	CASSPRTREGTDTQYF
TRBJ2-7	TRBV11-2	many	TRBD2	TGTGCCAGCAGCTTCGGGGGACTAGGCTACGAGCAGTACTTC	CASSFGGLGYEQYF
TRBJ1-3	TRBV12-3/TRBV12-4	once	TRBD1	TGTGCCAGCAGACCGACAGGGCTCGGAAACACCATGTATTTT	CASRPTGLGNTMYF
TRBJ2-3	TRBV7-9	many	.	TGTGCCAGCAGCCCGAGGGGGGGCGCGGATACGCAGTATTTT	CASSPRGGADTQYF
TRBJ1-1	TRBV4-1	many	.	TGCGCCAGCAGCCAAGATCCCAGGGGACAAACTGAAGCTTTCTTT	CASSQDPRGQTEAFF
TRBJ1-1	TRBV3-1	many	.	TGTGCCAGCAGCCTTATGAGTACTGAAGCTTTCTTT	CASSLMSTEAFF
TRBJ2-3	TRBV5-4	many	TRBD2	TGTGCCAGCAGCCCGGAGGGACTAGCGGGAGTTGGCACAGATACGCAGTATTTT	CASSPEGLAGVGTDTQYF
TRBJ2-3	TRBV7-2	many	.	TGTGCCAGCAGCTTAGCGCCGGCCGTGGATACGCAGTATTTT	CASSLAPAVDTQYF
TRBJ2-7	TRBV5-5	many	.	TGTGCCAGCAGCTTCTCTTCCGTACCGGGGGCTTCCTACGAGCAGTACTTC	CASSFSSVPGASYEQYF
TRBJ1-5	TRBV9	few	TRBD1	TGTGCCAGCAGCGCGTCCGGGACAGGGTGGCCCCAGCATTTT	CASSASGTGWPQHF
TRBJ2-7	TRBV20-1	.	.	TGCAGTGCTAGACTCCTACTTCCGGGACACGAGGTCTACGAGCAGTACTTC	CSARLLLPGHEVYEQYF
TRBJ2-3	TRBV1	.	.	TGCACCAGCAGCCAAGTAAGCGGACACGGCACAGATACGCAGTATTTT	CTSSQVSGHGTDTQYF
TRBJ1-2	TRBV2	few	.	TGTGCCAGCAGTGAATGGAAGGTAACTCTATCTGCGTCCTATGGCTACACCTTC	CASSEWKVTLSASYGYTF
TRBJ2-7	TRBV6-5	.	TRBD2	TGTGCCAGCAGTCCTTACATTACCGGGACTAGTGTCTACGAGCAGTACTTC	CASSPYITGTSVYEQYF
TRBJ1-6	TRBV30	once	TRBD1	TGTGCCTGGGAAGAATTTTGGACAGGGAATTCACCCCTCCACTTT	CAWEEFWTGNSPLHF
TRBJ2-5	TRBV14	many	.	TGTGCCAGCAGCCACCTCAACCAAGAGACCCAGTACTTC	CASSHLNQETQYF